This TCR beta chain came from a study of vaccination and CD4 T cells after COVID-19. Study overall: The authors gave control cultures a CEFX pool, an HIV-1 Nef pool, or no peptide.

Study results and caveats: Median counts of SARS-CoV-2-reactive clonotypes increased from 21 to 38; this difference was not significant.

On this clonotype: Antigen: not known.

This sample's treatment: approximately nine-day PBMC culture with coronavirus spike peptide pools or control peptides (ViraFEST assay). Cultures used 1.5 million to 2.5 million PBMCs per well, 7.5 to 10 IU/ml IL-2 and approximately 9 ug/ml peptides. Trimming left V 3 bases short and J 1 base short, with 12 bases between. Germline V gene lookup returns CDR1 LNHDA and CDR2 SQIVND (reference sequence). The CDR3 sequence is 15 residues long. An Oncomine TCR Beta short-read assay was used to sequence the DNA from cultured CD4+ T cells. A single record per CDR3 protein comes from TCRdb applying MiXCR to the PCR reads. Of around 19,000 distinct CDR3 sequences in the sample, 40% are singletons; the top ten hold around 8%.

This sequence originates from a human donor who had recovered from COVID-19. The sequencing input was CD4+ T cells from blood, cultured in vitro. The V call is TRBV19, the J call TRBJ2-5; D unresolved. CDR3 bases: TGTGCCAGTAGTATTGGGAACGGACCCCAAGAGACCCAGTACTTC. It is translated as CASSIGNGPQETQYF.